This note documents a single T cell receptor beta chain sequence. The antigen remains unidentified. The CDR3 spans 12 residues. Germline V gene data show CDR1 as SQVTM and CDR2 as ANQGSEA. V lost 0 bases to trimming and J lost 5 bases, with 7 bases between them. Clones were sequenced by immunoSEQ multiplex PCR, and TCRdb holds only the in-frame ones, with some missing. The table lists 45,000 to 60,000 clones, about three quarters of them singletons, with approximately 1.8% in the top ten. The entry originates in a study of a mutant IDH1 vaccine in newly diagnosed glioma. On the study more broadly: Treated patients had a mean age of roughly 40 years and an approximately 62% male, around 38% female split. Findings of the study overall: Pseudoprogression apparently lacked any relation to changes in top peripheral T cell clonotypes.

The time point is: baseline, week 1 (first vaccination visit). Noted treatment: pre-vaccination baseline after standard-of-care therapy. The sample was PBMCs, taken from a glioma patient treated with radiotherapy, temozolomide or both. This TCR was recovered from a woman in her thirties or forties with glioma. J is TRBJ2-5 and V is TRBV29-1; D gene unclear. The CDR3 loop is CSVEDLGETQYF. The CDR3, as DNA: TGCAGCGTTGAAGATCTAGGGGAGACCCAGTACTTC.